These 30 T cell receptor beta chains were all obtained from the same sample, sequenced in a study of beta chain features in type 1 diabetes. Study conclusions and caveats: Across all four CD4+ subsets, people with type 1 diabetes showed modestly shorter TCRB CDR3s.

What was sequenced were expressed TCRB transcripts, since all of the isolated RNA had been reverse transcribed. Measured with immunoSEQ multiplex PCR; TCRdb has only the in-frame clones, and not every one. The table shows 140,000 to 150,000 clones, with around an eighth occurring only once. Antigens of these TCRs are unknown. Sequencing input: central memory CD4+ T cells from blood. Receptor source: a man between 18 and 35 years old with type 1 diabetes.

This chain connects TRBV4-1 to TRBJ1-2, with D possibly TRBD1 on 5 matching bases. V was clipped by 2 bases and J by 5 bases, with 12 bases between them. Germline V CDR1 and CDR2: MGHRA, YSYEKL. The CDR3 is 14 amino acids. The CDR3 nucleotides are TGCGCCAGCAGCCAACTAGGAGGGGAATATGGCTACACCTTC. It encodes CASSQLGGEYGYTF.

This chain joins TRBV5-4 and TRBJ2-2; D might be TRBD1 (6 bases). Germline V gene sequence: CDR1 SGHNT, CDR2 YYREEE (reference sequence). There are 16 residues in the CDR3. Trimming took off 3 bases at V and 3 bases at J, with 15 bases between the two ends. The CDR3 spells CASSWARQVDTGELFF. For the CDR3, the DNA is TGTGCCAGCAGCTGGGCCCGACAGGTCGACACCGGGGAGCTGTTTTTT.

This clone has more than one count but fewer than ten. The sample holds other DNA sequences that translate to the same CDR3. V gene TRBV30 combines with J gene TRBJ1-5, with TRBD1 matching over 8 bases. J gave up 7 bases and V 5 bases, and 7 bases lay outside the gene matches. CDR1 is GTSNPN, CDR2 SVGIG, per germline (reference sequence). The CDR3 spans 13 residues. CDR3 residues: CAWRGQGGQPQHF. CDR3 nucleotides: TGTGCCTGGCGAGGACAGGGTGGACAGCCCCAGCATTTT.

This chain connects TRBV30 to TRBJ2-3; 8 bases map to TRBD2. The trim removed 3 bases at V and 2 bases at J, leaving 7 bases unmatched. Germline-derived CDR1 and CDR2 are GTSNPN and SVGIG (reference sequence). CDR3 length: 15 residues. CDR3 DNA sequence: TGTGCCTGGAGCATCACTAGCGGATTCACAGATACGCAGTATTTT. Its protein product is CAWSITSGFTDTQYF.

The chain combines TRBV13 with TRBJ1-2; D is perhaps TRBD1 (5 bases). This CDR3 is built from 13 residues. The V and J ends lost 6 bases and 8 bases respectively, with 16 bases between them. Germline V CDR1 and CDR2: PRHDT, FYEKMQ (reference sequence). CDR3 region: CASRGQWGIGYTF. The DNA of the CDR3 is TGTGCCAGCAGAGGCCAGTGGGGGATCGGCTACACCTTC. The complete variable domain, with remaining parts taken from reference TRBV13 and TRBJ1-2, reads AAGVIQSPRHLIKEKRETATLKCYPIPRHDTVYWYQQGPGQDPQFLISFYEKMQSDKGSIPDRFSAQQFSDYHSELNMSSLELGDSALYFCASRGQWGIGYTFGSGTRLTVV.

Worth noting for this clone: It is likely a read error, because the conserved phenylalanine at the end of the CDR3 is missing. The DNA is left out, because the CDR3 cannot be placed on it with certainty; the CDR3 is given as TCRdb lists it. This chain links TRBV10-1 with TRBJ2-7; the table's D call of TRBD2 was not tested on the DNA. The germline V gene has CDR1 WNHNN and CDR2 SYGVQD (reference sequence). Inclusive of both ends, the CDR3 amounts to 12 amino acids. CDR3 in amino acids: CASSEGLAPHGG.

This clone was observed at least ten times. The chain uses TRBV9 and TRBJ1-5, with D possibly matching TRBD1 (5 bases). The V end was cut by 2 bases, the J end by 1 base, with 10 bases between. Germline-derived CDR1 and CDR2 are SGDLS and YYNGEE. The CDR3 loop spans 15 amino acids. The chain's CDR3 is CASSVGASSNQPQHF. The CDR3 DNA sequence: TGTGCCAGCAGCGTTGGGGCCTCCAGCAATCAGCCCCAGCATTTT.

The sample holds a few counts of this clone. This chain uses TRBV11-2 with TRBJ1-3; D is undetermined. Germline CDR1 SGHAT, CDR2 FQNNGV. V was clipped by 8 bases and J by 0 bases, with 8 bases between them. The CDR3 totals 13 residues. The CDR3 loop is CASRTFSGNTIYF. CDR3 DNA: TGTGCCAGCCGCACATTCTCTGGAAACACCATATATTTT.

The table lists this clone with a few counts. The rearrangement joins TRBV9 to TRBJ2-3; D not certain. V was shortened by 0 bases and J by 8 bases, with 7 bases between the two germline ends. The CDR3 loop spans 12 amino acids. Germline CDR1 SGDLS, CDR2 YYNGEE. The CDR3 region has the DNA TGTGCCAGCAGCGTAGAGCGCAGTACGCAGTATTTT. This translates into CASSVERSTQYF.

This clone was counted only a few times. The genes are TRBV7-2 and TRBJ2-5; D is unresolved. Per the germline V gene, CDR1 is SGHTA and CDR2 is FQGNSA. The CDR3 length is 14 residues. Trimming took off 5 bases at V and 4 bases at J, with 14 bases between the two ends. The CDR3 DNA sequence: TGTGCCAGCAGCCCCGGAGCCGGGCGAGAGACCCAGTACTTC. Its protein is CASSPGAGRETQYF.

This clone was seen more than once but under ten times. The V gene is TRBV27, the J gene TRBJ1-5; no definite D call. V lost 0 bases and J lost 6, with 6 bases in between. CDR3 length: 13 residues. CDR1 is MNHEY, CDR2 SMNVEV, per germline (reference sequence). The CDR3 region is CASSLSMGQPQHF. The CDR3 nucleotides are TGTGCCAGCAGTTTATCGATGGGTCAGCCCCAGCATTTT.

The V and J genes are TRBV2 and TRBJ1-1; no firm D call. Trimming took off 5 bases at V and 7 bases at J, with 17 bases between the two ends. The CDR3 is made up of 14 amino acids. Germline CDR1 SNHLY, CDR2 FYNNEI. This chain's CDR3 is CASSSDGILGEAFF. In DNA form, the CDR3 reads TGTGCCAGCAGTTCTGACGGAATTCTGGGTGAAGCTTTCTTT.

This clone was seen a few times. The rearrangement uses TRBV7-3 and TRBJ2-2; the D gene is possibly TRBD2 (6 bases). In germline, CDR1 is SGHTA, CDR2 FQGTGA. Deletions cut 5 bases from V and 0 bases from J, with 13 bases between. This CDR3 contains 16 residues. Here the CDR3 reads CASSRNSGSNTGELFF. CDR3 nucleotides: TGTGCCAGCAGCCGGAATAGCGGTTCGAACACCGGGGAGCTGTTTTTT.

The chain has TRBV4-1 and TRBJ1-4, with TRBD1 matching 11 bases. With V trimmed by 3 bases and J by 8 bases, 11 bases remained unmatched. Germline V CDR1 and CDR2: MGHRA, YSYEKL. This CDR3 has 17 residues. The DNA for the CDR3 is TGCGCCAGCAGCCAGGGACAGGGGGAGAGGAGAGGGGAAAAACTGTTTTTT. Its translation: CASSQGQGERRGEKLFF.

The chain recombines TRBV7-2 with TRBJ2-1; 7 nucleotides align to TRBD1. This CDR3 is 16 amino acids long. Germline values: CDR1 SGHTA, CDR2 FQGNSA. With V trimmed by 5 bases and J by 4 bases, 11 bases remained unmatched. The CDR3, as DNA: TGTGCCAGCAGCCGCGCGGTGGGACAGCGTTACAATGAGCAGTTCTTC. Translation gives CASSRAVGQRYNEQFF.

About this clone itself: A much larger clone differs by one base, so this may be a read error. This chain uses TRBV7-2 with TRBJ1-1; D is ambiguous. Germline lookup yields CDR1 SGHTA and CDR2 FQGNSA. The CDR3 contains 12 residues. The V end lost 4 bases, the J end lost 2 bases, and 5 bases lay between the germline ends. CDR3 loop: CASSWGNTEAFF. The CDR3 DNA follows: TGTGCCAGCAGCTGGGGAAACACTGAAGCTTTCTTT.

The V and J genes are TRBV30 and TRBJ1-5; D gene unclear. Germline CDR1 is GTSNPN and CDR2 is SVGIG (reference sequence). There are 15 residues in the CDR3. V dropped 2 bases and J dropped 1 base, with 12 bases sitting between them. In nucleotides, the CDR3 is TGTGCCTGGAGTCTCATTGGGTCCAGCAATCAGCCCCAGCATTTT. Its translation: CAWSLIGSSNQPQHF.

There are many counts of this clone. CDR3 sequence reads: CATSRSGDRGHEQYF. As DNA, the CDR3 is TGTGCCACCAGCCGATCGGGAGACAGGGGGCACGAGCAGTACTTC. This chain connects TRBV15 to TRBJ2-7; TRBD1 agrees at 10 bases. The germline CDR1 and CDR2 sequences are LNHNV and YYDKDF (reference sequence). J lost 5 bases, V lost 5 bases, and 9 bases had no gene match. CDR3 length equals 15 residues.

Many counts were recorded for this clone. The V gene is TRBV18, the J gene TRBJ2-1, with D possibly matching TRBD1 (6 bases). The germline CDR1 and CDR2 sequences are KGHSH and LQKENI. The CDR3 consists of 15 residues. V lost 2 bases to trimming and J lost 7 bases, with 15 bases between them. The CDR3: CASSPDRSSANEQFF. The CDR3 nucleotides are TGTGCCAGCTCACCAGACAGGTCCTCTGCAAATGAGCAGTTCTTC.

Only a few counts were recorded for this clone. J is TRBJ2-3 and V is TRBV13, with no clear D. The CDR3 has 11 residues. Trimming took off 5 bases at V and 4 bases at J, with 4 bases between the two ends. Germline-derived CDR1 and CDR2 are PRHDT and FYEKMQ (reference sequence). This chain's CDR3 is CASSTADTQYF. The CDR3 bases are TGTGCCAGCAGCACGGCAGATACGCAGTATTTT. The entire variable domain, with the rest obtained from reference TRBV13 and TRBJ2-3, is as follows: AAGVIQSPRHLIKEKRETATLKCYPIPRHDTVYWYQQGPGQDPQFLISFYEKMQSDKGSIPDRFSAQQFSDYHSELNMSSLELGDSALYFCASSTADTQYFGPGTRLTVL.

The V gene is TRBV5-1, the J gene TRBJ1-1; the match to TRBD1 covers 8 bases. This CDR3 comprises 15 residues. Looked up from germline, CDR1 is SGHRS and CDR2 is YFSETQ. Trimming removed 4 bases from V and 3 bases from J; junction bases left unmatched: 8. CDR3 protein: CASSGTGRADTEAFF. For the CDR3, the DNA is TGCGCCAGCAGCGGGACAGGCCGGGCGGACACTGAAGCTTTCTTT.

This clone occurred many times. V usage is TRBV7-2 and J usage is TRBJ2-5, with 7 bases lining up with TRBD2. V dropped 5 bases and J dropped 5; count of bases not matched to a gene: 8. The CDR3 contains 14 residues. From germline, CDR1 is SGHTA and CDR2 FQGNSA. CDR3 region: CASSRREGGETQYF. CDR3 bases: TGTGCCAGCAGCCGACGCGAGGGAGGGGAGACCCAGTACTTC.

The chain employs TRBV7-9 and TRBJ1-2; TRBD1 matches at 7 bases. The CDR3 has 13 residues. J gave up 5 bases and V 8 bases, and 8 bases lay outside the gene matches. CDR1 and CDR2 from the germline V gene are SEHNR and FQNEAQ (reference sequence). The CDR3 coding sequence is TGTGCCAGCTACAGGGGATTTGGGTATGGCTACACCTTC. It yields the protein CASYRGFGYGYTF. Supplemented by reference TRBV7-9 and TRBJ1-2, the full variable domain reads DTGVSQNPRHKITKRGQNVTFRCDPISEHNRLYWYRQTLGQGPEFLTYFQNEAQLEKSRLLSDRFSAERPKGSFSTLEIQRTEQGDSAMYLCASYRGFGYGYTFGSGTRLTVV.

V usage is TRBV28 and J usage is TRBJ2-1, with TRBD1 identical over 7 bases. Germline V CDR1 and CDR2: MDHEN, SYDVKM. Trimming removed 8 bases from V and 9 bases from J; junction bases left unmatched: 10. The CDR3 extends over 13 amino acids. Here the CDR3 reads CASRRQGWTEQFF. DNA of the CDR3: TGTGCCAGCCGAAGACAGGGCTGGACTGAGCAGTTCTTC.

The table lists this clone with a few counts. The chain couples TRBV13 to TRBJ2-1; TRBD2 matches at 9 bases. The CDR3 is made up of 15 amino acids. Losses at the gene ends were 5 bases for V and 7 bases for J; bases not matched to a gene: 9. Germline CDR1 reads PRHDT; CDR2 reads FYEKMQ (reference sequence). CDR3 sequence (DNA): TGTGCCAGCAGCCCACGCGGGGGGGCCATGAATGAGCAGTTCTTC. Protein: CASSPRGGAMNEQFF. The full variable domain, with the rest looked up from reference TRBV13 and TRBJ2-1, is AAGVIQSPRHLIKEKRETATLKCYPIPRHDTVYWYQQGPGQDPQFLISFYEKMQSDKGSIPDRFSAQQFSDYHSELNMSSLELGDSALYFCASSPRGGAMNEQFFGPGTRLTVL.

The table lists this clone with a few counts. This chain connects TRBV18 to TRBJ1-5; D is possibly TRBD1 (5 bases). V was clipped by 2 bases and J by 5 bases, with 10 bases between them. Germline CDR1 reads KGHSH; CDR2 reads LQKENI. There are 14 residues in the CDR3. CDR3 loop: CASSPFRGDQPQHF. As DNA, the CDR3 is TGTGCCAGCTCACCATTCCGGGGCGATCAGCCCCAGCATTTT.

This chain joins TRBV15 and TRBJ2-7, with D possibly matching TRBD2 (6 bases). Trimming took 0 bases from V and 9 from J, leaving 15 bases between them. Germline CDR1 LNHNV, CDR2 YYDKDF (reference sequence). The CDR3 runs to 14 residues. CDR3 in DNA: TGTGCCACCAGCAGAGATCCTGACGGGAGTTGGCAGTACTTC. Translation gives CATSRDPDGSWQYF.

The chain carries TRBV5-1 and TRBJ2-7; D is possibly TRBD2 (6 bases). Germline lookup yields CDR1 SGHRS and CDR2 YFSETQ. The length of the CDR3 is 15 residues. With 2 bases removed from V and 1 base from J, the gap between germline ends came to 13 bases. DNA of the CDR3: TGCGCCAGCAGCTTCACTAGCTCCCATTCCTACGAGCAGTACTTC. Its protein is CASSFTSSHSYEQYF.

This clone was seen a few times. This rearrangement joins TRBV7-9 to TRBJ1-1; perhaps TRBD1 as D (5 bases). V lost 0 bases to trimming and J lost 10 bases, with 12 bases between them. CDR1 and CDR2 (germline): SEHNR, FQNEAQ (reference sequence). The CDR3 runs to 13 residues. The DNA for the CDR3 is TGTGCCAGCAGCTTAGCGGAGGGACGGGGAGCTTTCTTT. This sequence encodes CASSLAEGRGAFF.

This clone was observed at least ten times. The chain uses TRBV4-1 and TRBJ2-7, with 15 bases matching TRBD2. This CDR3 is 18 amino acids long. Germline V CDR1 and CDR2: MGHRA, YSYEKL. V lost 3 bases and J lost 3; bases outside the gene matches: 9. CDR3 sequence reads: CASSHQGTSGGSVYEQYF. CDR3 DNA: TGCGCCAGCAGCCACCAGGGGACTAGCGGGGGGTCCGTCTACGAGCAGTACTTC.